One TCR beta chain is described in this entry. This specimen belongs to a study of graft-versus-host responses after intestinal transplantation. The assay was immunoSEQ multiplex PCR, and TCRdb's table has in-frame clones only and misses some. This table has roughly 80,000 clones, 92% appearing once. This CDR3 is built from 14 residues. Trimming cost V 6 bases and J 4 bases; bases outside gene matches: 6. Germline assignment: CDR1 SNHLY and CDR2 FYNNEI. The chain links TRBV2 to TRBJ2-7; TRBD2 matches 10 bases. This sequence originates from a human patient who received an intestinal transplant, so some T cells may come from the graft donor. Sequencing was performed on PBMCs, taken 98 days after intestinal transplantation. The CDR3 bases are TGTGCCAGCAGGGGAGCGGGGGGGCTTTACGAGCAGTACTTC. This codes for CASRGAGGLYEQYF.